This entry describes one T cell receptor (beta chain). This clonotype was seen repeatedly, ten times or more. Its antigen is unknown. No base quality information exists; no much larger clone differs at one position. The data derive from a study of T cells in Graves' hyperthyroidism and ophthalmopathy (dated by TCRdb to about 2019). Broadly, across the study: Peripheral blood samples were taken at initial diagnosis, before any treatment was given. The roughly 100 discovery patients were randomly divided into training and test sets at a 7:3 ratio. After blood sampling, hyperthyroidism patients were treated with methimazole at a starting dose of 30 mg daily, and ophthalmopathy patients were treated with high-dose intravenous methylprednisolone. Prospective prediction of ophthalmopathy was tested in an independent validation cohort of 18 to 20 hyperthyroidism patients and some 17 patients who later progressed to ophthalmopathy. The paper describes TCR Vbeta CDR3 sequencing of 120 to 150 peripheral blood samples, made up of 43 ophthalmopathy patients, 70 to 75 hyperthyroidism patients and 17 progressor patients. The study also compared thyroid tissue and blood T-cell repertoires from 5 to 7 Graves' hyperthyroidism patients. To identify TCR V-J signatures that set the groups apart, the researchers used a discovery cohort of more than 95 patients, made up of 43 with Graves' ophthalmopathy and 55 to 65 with stable Graves' hyperthyroidism. General conclusions and limits of the study: Most expanded thyroid clonotypes (frequency above 0.001) were also detected in blood, a finding suggesting that blood repertoires may reflect thyroid immune responses. A 13 V-J signature model separated ophthalmopathy from stable hyperthyroidism, with approximately 87% sensitivity and roughly 81% specificity in cross-validation and 80%/75% in testing. Sample size was not statistically predetermined, and blinding of investigators to group allocation was not performed. During validation, the model predicted progression to ophthalmopathy a median of around six months ahead of onset, with more than 60% sensitivity and 72% to 80% specificity.

Stable Graves' hyperthyroidism was defined as no progression to ophthalmopathy during 18 months of follow-up. Hyperthyroidism patients were newly diagnosed, had a disease duration of under 2 months, and were aged 18 to 65 years. The study excluded patients with uncontrolled infections, other autoimmune diseases, pregnancy or lactation. Clinical symptoms, serum thyroxine and TRAb, thyroid ultrasound, and orbital computed tomography formed the basis for the diagnoses. PBMCs were isolated from approximately 10 ml of fresh peripheral blood by Ficoll-Paque density gradient centrifugation. Total RNA was extracted with Trizol reagent, and quality was checked on an Agilent 2100 Bioanalyzer. Amplification of TCR beta CDR3 regions was carried out from RNA transcripts. The first round of RT-PCR for the TCR CDR3 was performed with the HTBI primer set and the Qiagen OneStep RT-PCR kit. A second multiplex PCR round built the libraries, followed by size selection and purification. Libraries were sequenced paired-end with 100 bp reads on an Illumina HiSeq2000. As for the original processing: SOAPnuke was used to process the raw data, removing reads that contained adapters or uncalled bases, had a mean Phred below 15, or lacked an exact match to the constant primer or identifier. High-quality paired reads were merged using COPE v1.2.5, and each unique nucleotide sequence was defined as a clonotype. MiTCR v1.1 was used to align clonotypes to the IMGT TRBV, TRBD and TRBJ reference segments. The analysis included only V-J combinations with a frequency above 0.0001, which together covered 99% to 99.2% of the repertoires. A TCS score was defined as the ratio between F50 (clonal expansion) and ExV (chaos), using BLOSUM62-based TCRdist between CDR3 peptides within each V-J. Welch's t-statistics and random forest reduced around 520 V-J features to fewer than 15, which were used in a naive Bayes classifier (R e1071). The raw public data were reprocessed by TCRdb itself: fastp quality trimming at Q25, MiXCR clonotype calling, in-frame beta chains only. Entries that share a CDR3 protein sequence are merged under the most common genes and DNA. In this record, the V and J calls reflect TCRdb's handling and not the investigators' own analysis. The sample table contains under 350,000 distinct CDR3 sequences; only one count was recorded for 15% to 20% of them. The ten biggest clones cover 49% of the sample.

CDR1 and CDR2 were assigned from the germline V gene (reference sequence) as GTSNPN and SVGIG. The CDR3 starts with the cysteine, ends with the phenylalanine, and has 11 residues. Left in the record is the CDR3 DNA by itself, 33 bases read in frame from the first base. V lost 1 base and J lost 5 bases; the stretch between them is 6 bases long. Rearrangement joined TRBV30 to TRBJ2-7, with no reliable assignment of the D segment. The sequence was obtained from a woman between 50 and 59 years old with Graves' hyperthyroidism. Material: blood. The encoded CDR3 is CAWSGSHEQYF. The DNA sequence is given as TGTGCCTGGAGTGGGAGCCACGAGCAGTACTTC.